This TCR beta chain stems from a study of OX40 agonist ivuxolimab in advanced cancers. Study at large: From roughly 23 to 85 years was the age range, with a mean of about 54 years, and roughly 83% were male. Having had anti-PD-1, anti-PD-L1 or anti-CTLA-4 therapy before was allowed, and roughly 38% had some.

Profiling relied on immunoSEQ multiplex PCR, and the TCRdb table lists in-frame clones only, not all of them. In the table there are more than 65,000 clones, more than 70% of which are singletons. Germline loops: CDR1 KGHSH, CDR2 LQKENI. V gave up 3 bases and J gave up 5 bases, with 11 bases separating them. The CDR3 consists of 13 residues. The chain joins TRBV18 to TRBJ2-7; no clear D. The sequenced sample was CD4+ or CD8+ T cells sorted from blood, obtained in a trial of the OX40 agonist ivuxolimab. This TCR derives from an adult with an advanced solid tumor such as melanoma, head and neck, liver or kidney cancer. DNA of the CDR3: TGTGCCAGCTCACCTATGCGACATGACGAGCAGTACTTC. It encodes CASSPMRHDEQYF. The variable domain in full, with the rest retrieved from reference TRBV18 and TRBJ2-7, is NAGVMQNPRHLVRRRGQEARLRCSPMKGHSHVYWYRQLPEEGLKFMVYLQKENIIDESGMPKERFSAEFPKEGPSILRIQQVVRGDSAAYFCASSPMRHDEQYFGPGTRLTVT.